Each of the 21 T cell receptor beta chains below was sequenced from the same sample in a study of cytomegalovirus exposure and HLA in healthy donors. The study ran its PCR with 60 Vbeta and 13 Jbeta primers. Using immunoSEQ multiplex PCR, the repertoire was profiled, and TCRdb retains in-frame clones only, with some absent. The sample contains roughly 110,000 clones, roughly four fifths of which appear only once. Sequencing input: PBMCs. These receptors came from a man aged 45-65 years in good health and CMV-seronegative.

The CDR3, as DNA: TGTGCCAGCAGTAAGGGGCCCCAAGAGACCCAGTACTTC. Translated: CASSKGPQETQYF. V gene TRBV5-4 combines with J gene TRBJ2-5; D is possibly TRBD1 (5 bases). CDR1 is SGHNT, CDR2 YYREEE, per germline (reference sequence). The CDR3 runs 13 residues. The germline V and J ends were trimmed by 5 bases and 1 base, with 9 bases remaining between them.

The rearrangement links TRBV27 to TRBJ2-2; TRBD1 matches at 7 bases. J gave up 1 base and V 5 bases, and 4 bases lay outside the gene matches. The germline V gene encodes CDR1 MNHEY and CDR2 SMNVEV (reference sequence). The CDR3 consists of 15 residues. The CDR3 protein is CASSTWTGNTGELFF. The CDR3 DNA is TGTGCCAGCAGTACCTGGACAGGGAACACCGGGGAGCTGTTTTTT.

This sequence joins TRBV10-3 and TRBJ1-2; 7 bases agree with TRBD1. The length of the CDR3 is 13 residues. Germline CDR1 ENHRY, CDR2 SYGVKD. V shed 6 bases and J 3 bases; nucleotides not matched to a gene: 4. The CDR3 coding sequence is TGTGCCATCAGAACAGGGGAGCACTATGGCTACACCTTC. Residues: CAIRTGEHYGYTF.

CDR3 residues: CASRPGTSGGEQFF. Here the CDR3 DNA reads TGTGCCAGTAGACCCGGGACTAGCGGGGGCGAGCAGTTCTTC. V usage is TRBV19 and J usage is TRBJ2-1; TRBD2 agrees at 14 bases. The length of the CDR3 is 14 residues. V dropped 6 bases and J dropped 10; count of bases not matched to a gene: 5. Germline CDR1 reads LNHDA; CDR2 reads SQIVND (reference sequence).

This clone was observed a handful of times. This chain uses TRBV19 with TRBJ1-2; 11 bases agree with TRBD1. The length of the CDR3 is 14 residues. Germline CDR1 is LNHDA and CDR2 is SQIVND (reference sequence). Germline trimming cut 6 bases from V and 4 bases from J; bases unmatched to any gene: 4. The CDR3 loop is CASRDRGQGYGYTF. The CDR3 DNA follows: TGTGCCAGTAGGGACAGGGGGCAAGGCTATGGCTACACCTTC.

V usage is TRBV28 and J usage is TRBJ2-7; tentative D call: TRBD1 (6 bases). Trimming left V 6 bases short and J 6 bases short, with 24 bases between. CDR3 size: 16 residues. Germline V gene sequence: CDR1 MDHEN, CDR2 SYDVKM. The DNA of the CDR3 is TGTGCCAGCAGGGGGGCCGGGACCCTCGATCCGGGCGAGCAGTACGTC. It is translated as CASRGAGTLDPGEQYV.

The V gene is TRBV10-3, the J gene TRBJ1-1; the D gene is possibly TRBD1 (6 bases). CDR1 is ENHRY and CDR2 is SYGVKD in the germline V gene. The ends were cut back, 3 bases at V and 7 bases at J, with 18 bases in the middle. CDR3 size: 15 residues. In DNA form, the CDR3 reads TGTGCCATCAGTGAAACACAAGGGGGGGCGGGTGAAGCTTTCTTT. As protein: CAISETQGGAGEAFF.

Only a few counts were recorded for this clone. The chain has TRBV7-2 and TRBJ1-2; D remains ambiguous. V gave up 3 bases and J gave up 5 bases, with 13 bases separating them. CDR3 length: 14 residues. Germline V lookup: CDR1 SGHTA, CDR2 FQGNSA. The CDR3 sequence is CASSLGLGSYGYTF. CDR3 DNA sequence: TGTGCCAGCAGCTTGGGCCTGGGCAGTTATGGCTACACCTTC.

The chain is built from TRBV6-6 and TRBJ1-5, with no clear D. This CDR3 region has 15 residues. With 2 bases removed from V and 0 bases from J, the gap between germline ends came to 8 bases. CDR1 and CDR2 (germline): MNHNY, SVGAGI (reference sequence). The CDR3 sequence is CASSYLADSNQPQHF. DNA of the CDR3: TGTGCCAGCAGTTACCTTGCGGATAGCAATCAGCCCCAGCATTTT.

This chain connects TRBV6-4 to TRBJ1-1; tentative D call: TRBD1 (5 bases). The CDR3 extends over 15 amino acids. The ends were cut back, 5 bases at V and 4 bases at J, with 17 bases in the middle. Germline V gives CDR1 MRHNA, CDR2 SNTAGT. The CDR3 nucleotides read TGTGCCAGCAGTCCGGGGAGGGGAACGGGCACTGAAGCTTTCTTT. Translation: CASSPGRGTGTEAFF.

This clone was seen only once. This chain uses TRBV18 with TRBJ1-5; the D gene is possibly TRBD1 (6 bases). The CDR3 covers 13 residues. V was pared by 3 bases and J by 4 bases, with 7 bases between. Looked up from germline, CDR1 is KGHSH and CDR2 is LQKENI. CDR3 sequence reads: CASSPQGNQPQHF. The CDR3, as DNA: TGTGCCAGCTCACCCCAGGGGAATCAGCCCCAGCATTTT.

This clone was detected once. The chain couples TRBV7-9 to TRBJ1-5, with D maybe TRBD1 (5 bases). V gave up 3 bases and J gave up 1 base, with 10 bases separating them. CDR3 length: 15 residues. Germline values: CDR1 SEHNR, CDR2 FQNEAQ (reference sequence). The CDR3 region has the DNA TGTGCCAGCAGCTTGGGGGGTCGGAGCAATCAGCCCCAGCATTTT. Its protein is CASSLGGRSNQPQHF.

By its share, this clone is medium-sized. The chain recombines TRBV6-1 with TRBJ1-5; D gene unclear. Germline-derived CDR1 and CDR2 are MNHNS and SASEGT. The length of the CDR3 is 13 residues. The V and J ends lost 2 bases and 5 bases respectively, with 7 bases between them. DNA for the CDR3: TGTGCCAGCAGTGAATTGTCGTATCAGCCCCAGCATTTT. Protein product: CASSELSYQPQHF.

The chain links TRBV6-1 to TRBJ2-7; 7 bases fit TRBD1. The junction had 10 bases not matched to a gene; V was cut back by 7 bases and J by 1 base. CDR3 length equals 15 residues. Germline-derived CDR1 and CDR2 are MNHNS and SASEGT. CDR3 sequence (DNA): TGTGCCAGCAACATTGACAGGGTGGGATCCTACGAGCAGTACTTC. Residues: CASNIDRVGSYEQYF.

J is TRBJ2-5 and V is TRBV18, with 9 positions matching TRBD1. CDR1 and CDR2 (germline): KGHSH, LQKENI. With 8 bases clipped from V and 5 bases from J, the junction kept 12 bases outside the gene matches. The CDR3 loop spans 15 amino acids. CDR3 DNA: TGTGCCAGCGCGCACAACCGGGACAGGGTCGAGACCCAGTACTTC. The encoded protein is CASAHNRDRVETQYF. Full variable domain (rest looked up from reference TRBV18 and TRBJ2-5): NAGVMQNPRHLVRRRGQEARLRCSPMKGHSHVYWYRQLPEEGLKFMVYLQKENIIDESGMPKERFSAEFPKEGPSILRIQQVVRGDSAAYFCASAHNRDRVETQYFGPGTRLLVL.

The rearrangement uses TRBV6-5 and TRBJ1-5; possibly TRBD1 for D (5 bases). The CDR3 contains 12 residues. Germline values: CDR1 MNHEY, CDR2 SVGAGI. Trimming removed 8 bases from V and 5 bases from J, with 10 bases in between. This CDR3 reads CASGRADQPQHF. CDR3 in DNA: TGTGCCAGCGGCAGGGCGGATCAGCCCCAGCATTTT.

CDR3 region: CASSQDKGGATGELFF. The CDR3 DNA sequence: TGCGCCAGCAGCCAAGATAAGGGGGGGGCCACCGGGGAGCTGTTTTTT. The chain links TRBV4-3 to TRBJ2-2; TRBD2 is a possible D gene (7 bases). V lost 0 bases and J lost 4, with 12 bases in between. In germline, CDR1 is LGHNA, CDR2 YSLEER. This CDR3 spans 16 amino acids.

The CDR3 bases are TGTGCCAGCAGCTTAGGCAGGGCTCAAGAGACCCAGTACTTC. Translating it yields CASSLGRAQETQYF. The chain is built from TRBV7-2 and TRBJ2-5; D is possibly TRBD1 (5 bases). The CDR3 consists of 14 residues. Trimming left V 1 base short and J 2 bases short, with 8 bases between. Germline V CDR1 and CDR2: SGHTA, FQGNSA.

The chain employs TRBV19 and TRBJ2-2; 9 positions match TRBD1. The germline V gene has CDR1 LNHDA and CDR2 SQIVND (reference sequence). The CDR3 is made up of 14 amino acids. With 5 bases clipped from V and 7 bases from J, the junction kept 5 bases outside the gene matches. DNA of the CDR3: TGTGCCAGTAGTCACAGGGGGCGCGACGGGGAGCTGTTTTTT. Its protein product is CASSHRGRDGELFF.

This clone was counted a single time. J is TRBJ1-1 and V is TRBV19, with TRBD1 identical over 8 bases. This CDR3 is 14 amino acids long. Germline V gene data show CDR1 as LNHDA and CDR2 as SQIVND (reference sequence). Losses at the gene ends were 5 bases for V and 6 bases for J; bases not matched to a gene: 8. The CDR3 nucleotides read TGTGCCAGTAGTGCCGACAGGGGCACACCTGAAGCTTTCTTT. Translated: CASSADRGTPEAFF. The full variable domain, rest sourced from reference TRBV19 and TRBJ1-1, is DGGITQSPKYLFRKEGQNVTLSCEQNLNHDAMYWYRQDPGQGLRLIYYSQIVNDFQKGDIAEGYSVSREKKESFPLTVTSAQKNPTAFYLCASSADRGTPEAFFGQGTRLTVV.

The chain joins TRBV27 to TRBJ1-6; D unresolved. Trimming left V 7 bases short and J 2 bases short, with 12 bases between. Germline V gene sequence: CDR1 MNHEY, CDR2 SMNVEV (reference sequence). The CDR3 runs 15 residues. The CDR3 sequence is CASNREVPYNSPLHF. Here the CDR3 DNA reads TGTGCCAGCAACCGGGAGGTCCCCTATAATTCACCCCTCCACTTT.